This entry lists 14 T cell receptor beta chains sequenced from one sample in a study of beta chain features in type 1 diabetes. Every bit of the isolated RNA underwent reverse transcription, so sequencing read expressed TCRB transcripts. Here immunoSEQ multiplex PCR was the method, and the copy in TCRdb shows in-frame clones only, minus some. The data show approximately 100,000 clones, with about two fifths seen just once and over 0.05% held by the top ten. Sequenced material: stem cell memory CD4+ T cells from blood. The receptors stem from a woman in her late teens or twenties in good health.

The rearrangement uses TRBV19 and TRBJ2-2; TRBD1 agrees at 9 bases. V lost 7 bases and J lost 2; bases outside the gene matches: 11. Per the germline V gene, CDR1 is LNHDA and CDR2 is SQIVND (reference sequence). The CDR3 covers 17 residues. The CDR3 sequence is CASTSGPGQGNTGELFF. The CDR3 DNA reads as TGTGCCAGTACCTCAGGACCGGGACAGGGAAACACCGGGGAGCTGTTTTTT.

The rearrangement uses TRBV7-2 and TRBJ2-2; TRBD2 matches 8 bases. CDR3 length: 15 amino acids. The germline gives CDR1 SGHTA, CDR2 FQGNSA. V lost 5 bases to trimming and J lost 3 bases; unmatched junction nucleotides: 5. CDR3 residues: CASSPRTSYTGELFF. The CDR3 coding sequence is TGTGCCAGCAGCCCGAGGACTAGCTACACCGGGGAGCTGTTTTTT.

The chain combines TRBV18 with TRBJ2-7; 10 bases align to TRBD2. CDR1 is KGHSH and CDR2 is LQKENI in the germline V gene. V trimming: 0 bases; J trimming: 4 bases; junction bases outside the gene matches: 3. CDR3 length: 15 residues. CDR3 coding DNA: TGTGCCAGCTCACCACCACTAGCGGGAAGATACGAGCAGTACTTC. Translating it yields CASSPPLAGRYEQYF. Combining the CDR3 with reference TRBV18 and TRBJ2-7 gives the whole variable domain NAGVMQNPRHLVRRRGQEARLRCSPMKGHSHVYWYRQLPEEGLKFMVYLQKENIIDESGMPKERFSAEFPKEGPSILRIQQVVRGDSAAYFCASSPPLAGRYEQYFGPGTRLTVT.

V usage is TRBV2 and J usage is TRBJ1-1; D gene unclear. CDR3 length equals 12 residues. Trimming pared 1 base from V and 5 bases from J, leaving 5 bases between. The germline V gene encodes CDR1 SNHLY and CDR2 FYNNEI. The CDR3 spells CASSEERTEAFF. The CDR3, as DNA: TGTGCCAGCAGTGAAGAGAGGACTGAAGCTTTCTTT.

In its sample, this clone was seen a few times. The rearrangement joins TRBV6-6 to TRBJ1-2; no clear D. This CDR3 contains 13 residues. CDR1 and CDR2 from the germline V gene are MNHNY and SVGAGI (reference sequence). V was cut by 5 bases and J by 4 bases, with 11 bases left in between. CDR3 amino acids: CASSIQFFYGYTF. The CDR3 nucleotides read TGTGCCAGCAGTATACAGTTCTTCTATGGCTACACCTTC.

The J gene is TRBJ1-5, the V gene TRBV7-2; 8 positions match TRBD1. The CDR3 covers 16 residues. Germline CDR1 is SGHTA and CDR2 is FQGNSA. Trimming took 1 base from V and 6 from J; bases not matched to a gene: 8. The CDR3 coding sequence is TGTGCCAGCAGCTTAGTTGCAGGGGGCGGTTTTCAGCCCCAGCATTTT. It yields the protein CASSLVAGGGFQPQHF.

This chain uses TRBV4-1 with TRBJ2-6; possibly TRBD2 for D (6 bases). With 8 bases removed from V and 2 bases from J, the gap between germline ends came to 10 bases. Germline assignment: CDR1 MGHRA and CDR2 YSYEKL. This CDR3 contains 14 residues. Here the CDR3 reads CASAPGAGANVLTF. DNA of the CDR3: TGCGCCAGCGCCCCGGGGGCTGGGGCCAACGTCCTGACTTTC.

The rearrangement links TRBV27 to TRBJ1-4; TRBD1 agrees at 10 bases. The V gene's germline CDR1 is MNHEY and CDR2 SMNVEV (reference sequence). V shed 7 bases and J 15 bases; nucleotides not matched to a gene: 17. The CDR3 totals 15 residues. For the CDR3, the DNA is TGTGCCAGCAAATTTCGGACAGGGGGACCCGATAAGATGTTTTTT. Protein sequence: CASKFRTGGPDKMFF.

About this clone itself: Germline and junction disagree at one end, which may indicate a read error. The chain has TRBV2 and TRBJ1-5; 9 bases line up with TRBD1. The CDR3 totals 14 residues. Germline CDR1 and CDR2: SNHLY and FYNNEI. The CDR3 protein is CASREGTGFQPQHF. The CDR3 DNA reads TGTGCCAGCAGAGAAGGGACAGGGTTCCAGCCCCAGCATTTT.

J is TRBJ2-3 and V is TRBV7-2; the match to TRBD2 covers 10 bases. V trimming: 5 bases; J trimming: 1 base; junction bases outside the gene matches: 3. Germline CDR1 reads SGHTA; CDR2 reads FQGNSA. This CDR3 is built from 15 residues. CDR3 sequence (DNA): TGTGCCAGCAGCCCCCTAGCGGGGGGCACAGATACGCAGTATTTT. Its protein is CASSPLAGGTDTQYF.

Only a few counts were recorded for this clone. The V gene is TRBV4-2, the J gene TRBJ2-7; TRBD2 is a possible D gene (6 bases). Trimming took 4 bases from V and 2 from J, leaving 12 bases between them. Germline V lookup: CDR1 LGHNA, CDR2 YNFKEQ. The CDR3 is 14 residues long. The CDR3 region is CASSLRDSAYEQYF. The DNA of the CDR3 is TGTGCCAGCAGCCTGAGGGACTCCGCCTACGAGCAGTACTTC.

V is TRBV4-1 and J is TRBJ1-5; D not resolved. CDR1 is MGHRA, CDR2 YSYEKL, per germline. The CDR3 runs to 18 residues. The germline V and J ends were trimmed by 1 base and 2 bases, with 18 bases remaining between them. CDR3 bases: TGCGCCAGCAGCCAAGGTACTACGTCGGGTTTTGGCAATCAGCCCCAGCATTTT. It is translated as CASSQGTTSGFGNQPQHF.

This chain joins TRBV30 and TRBJ2-2; D is undetermined. Trimming removed 4 bases at V and 0 bases at J, with 9 bases between. The CDR3 spans 14 residues. Germline CDR1 and CDR2: GTSNPN and SVGIG (reference sequence). The DNA for the CDR3 is TGTGCCTGGAAGCGTCGGTCGAACACCGGGGAGCTGTTTTTT. This encodes CAWKRRSNTGELFF.

V gene TRBV6-1 combines with J gene TRBJ2-5; tentative D call: TRBD1 (6 bases). The V end was cut by 6 bases, the J end by 2 bases, with 10 bases between. This CDR3 contains 13 residues. Germline V lookup: CDR1 MNHNS, CDR2 SASEGT. CDR3 sequence: CASSFTGQETQYF. CDR3 nucleotides: TGTGCCAGCAGCTTTACAGGGCAAGAGACCCAGTACTTC.